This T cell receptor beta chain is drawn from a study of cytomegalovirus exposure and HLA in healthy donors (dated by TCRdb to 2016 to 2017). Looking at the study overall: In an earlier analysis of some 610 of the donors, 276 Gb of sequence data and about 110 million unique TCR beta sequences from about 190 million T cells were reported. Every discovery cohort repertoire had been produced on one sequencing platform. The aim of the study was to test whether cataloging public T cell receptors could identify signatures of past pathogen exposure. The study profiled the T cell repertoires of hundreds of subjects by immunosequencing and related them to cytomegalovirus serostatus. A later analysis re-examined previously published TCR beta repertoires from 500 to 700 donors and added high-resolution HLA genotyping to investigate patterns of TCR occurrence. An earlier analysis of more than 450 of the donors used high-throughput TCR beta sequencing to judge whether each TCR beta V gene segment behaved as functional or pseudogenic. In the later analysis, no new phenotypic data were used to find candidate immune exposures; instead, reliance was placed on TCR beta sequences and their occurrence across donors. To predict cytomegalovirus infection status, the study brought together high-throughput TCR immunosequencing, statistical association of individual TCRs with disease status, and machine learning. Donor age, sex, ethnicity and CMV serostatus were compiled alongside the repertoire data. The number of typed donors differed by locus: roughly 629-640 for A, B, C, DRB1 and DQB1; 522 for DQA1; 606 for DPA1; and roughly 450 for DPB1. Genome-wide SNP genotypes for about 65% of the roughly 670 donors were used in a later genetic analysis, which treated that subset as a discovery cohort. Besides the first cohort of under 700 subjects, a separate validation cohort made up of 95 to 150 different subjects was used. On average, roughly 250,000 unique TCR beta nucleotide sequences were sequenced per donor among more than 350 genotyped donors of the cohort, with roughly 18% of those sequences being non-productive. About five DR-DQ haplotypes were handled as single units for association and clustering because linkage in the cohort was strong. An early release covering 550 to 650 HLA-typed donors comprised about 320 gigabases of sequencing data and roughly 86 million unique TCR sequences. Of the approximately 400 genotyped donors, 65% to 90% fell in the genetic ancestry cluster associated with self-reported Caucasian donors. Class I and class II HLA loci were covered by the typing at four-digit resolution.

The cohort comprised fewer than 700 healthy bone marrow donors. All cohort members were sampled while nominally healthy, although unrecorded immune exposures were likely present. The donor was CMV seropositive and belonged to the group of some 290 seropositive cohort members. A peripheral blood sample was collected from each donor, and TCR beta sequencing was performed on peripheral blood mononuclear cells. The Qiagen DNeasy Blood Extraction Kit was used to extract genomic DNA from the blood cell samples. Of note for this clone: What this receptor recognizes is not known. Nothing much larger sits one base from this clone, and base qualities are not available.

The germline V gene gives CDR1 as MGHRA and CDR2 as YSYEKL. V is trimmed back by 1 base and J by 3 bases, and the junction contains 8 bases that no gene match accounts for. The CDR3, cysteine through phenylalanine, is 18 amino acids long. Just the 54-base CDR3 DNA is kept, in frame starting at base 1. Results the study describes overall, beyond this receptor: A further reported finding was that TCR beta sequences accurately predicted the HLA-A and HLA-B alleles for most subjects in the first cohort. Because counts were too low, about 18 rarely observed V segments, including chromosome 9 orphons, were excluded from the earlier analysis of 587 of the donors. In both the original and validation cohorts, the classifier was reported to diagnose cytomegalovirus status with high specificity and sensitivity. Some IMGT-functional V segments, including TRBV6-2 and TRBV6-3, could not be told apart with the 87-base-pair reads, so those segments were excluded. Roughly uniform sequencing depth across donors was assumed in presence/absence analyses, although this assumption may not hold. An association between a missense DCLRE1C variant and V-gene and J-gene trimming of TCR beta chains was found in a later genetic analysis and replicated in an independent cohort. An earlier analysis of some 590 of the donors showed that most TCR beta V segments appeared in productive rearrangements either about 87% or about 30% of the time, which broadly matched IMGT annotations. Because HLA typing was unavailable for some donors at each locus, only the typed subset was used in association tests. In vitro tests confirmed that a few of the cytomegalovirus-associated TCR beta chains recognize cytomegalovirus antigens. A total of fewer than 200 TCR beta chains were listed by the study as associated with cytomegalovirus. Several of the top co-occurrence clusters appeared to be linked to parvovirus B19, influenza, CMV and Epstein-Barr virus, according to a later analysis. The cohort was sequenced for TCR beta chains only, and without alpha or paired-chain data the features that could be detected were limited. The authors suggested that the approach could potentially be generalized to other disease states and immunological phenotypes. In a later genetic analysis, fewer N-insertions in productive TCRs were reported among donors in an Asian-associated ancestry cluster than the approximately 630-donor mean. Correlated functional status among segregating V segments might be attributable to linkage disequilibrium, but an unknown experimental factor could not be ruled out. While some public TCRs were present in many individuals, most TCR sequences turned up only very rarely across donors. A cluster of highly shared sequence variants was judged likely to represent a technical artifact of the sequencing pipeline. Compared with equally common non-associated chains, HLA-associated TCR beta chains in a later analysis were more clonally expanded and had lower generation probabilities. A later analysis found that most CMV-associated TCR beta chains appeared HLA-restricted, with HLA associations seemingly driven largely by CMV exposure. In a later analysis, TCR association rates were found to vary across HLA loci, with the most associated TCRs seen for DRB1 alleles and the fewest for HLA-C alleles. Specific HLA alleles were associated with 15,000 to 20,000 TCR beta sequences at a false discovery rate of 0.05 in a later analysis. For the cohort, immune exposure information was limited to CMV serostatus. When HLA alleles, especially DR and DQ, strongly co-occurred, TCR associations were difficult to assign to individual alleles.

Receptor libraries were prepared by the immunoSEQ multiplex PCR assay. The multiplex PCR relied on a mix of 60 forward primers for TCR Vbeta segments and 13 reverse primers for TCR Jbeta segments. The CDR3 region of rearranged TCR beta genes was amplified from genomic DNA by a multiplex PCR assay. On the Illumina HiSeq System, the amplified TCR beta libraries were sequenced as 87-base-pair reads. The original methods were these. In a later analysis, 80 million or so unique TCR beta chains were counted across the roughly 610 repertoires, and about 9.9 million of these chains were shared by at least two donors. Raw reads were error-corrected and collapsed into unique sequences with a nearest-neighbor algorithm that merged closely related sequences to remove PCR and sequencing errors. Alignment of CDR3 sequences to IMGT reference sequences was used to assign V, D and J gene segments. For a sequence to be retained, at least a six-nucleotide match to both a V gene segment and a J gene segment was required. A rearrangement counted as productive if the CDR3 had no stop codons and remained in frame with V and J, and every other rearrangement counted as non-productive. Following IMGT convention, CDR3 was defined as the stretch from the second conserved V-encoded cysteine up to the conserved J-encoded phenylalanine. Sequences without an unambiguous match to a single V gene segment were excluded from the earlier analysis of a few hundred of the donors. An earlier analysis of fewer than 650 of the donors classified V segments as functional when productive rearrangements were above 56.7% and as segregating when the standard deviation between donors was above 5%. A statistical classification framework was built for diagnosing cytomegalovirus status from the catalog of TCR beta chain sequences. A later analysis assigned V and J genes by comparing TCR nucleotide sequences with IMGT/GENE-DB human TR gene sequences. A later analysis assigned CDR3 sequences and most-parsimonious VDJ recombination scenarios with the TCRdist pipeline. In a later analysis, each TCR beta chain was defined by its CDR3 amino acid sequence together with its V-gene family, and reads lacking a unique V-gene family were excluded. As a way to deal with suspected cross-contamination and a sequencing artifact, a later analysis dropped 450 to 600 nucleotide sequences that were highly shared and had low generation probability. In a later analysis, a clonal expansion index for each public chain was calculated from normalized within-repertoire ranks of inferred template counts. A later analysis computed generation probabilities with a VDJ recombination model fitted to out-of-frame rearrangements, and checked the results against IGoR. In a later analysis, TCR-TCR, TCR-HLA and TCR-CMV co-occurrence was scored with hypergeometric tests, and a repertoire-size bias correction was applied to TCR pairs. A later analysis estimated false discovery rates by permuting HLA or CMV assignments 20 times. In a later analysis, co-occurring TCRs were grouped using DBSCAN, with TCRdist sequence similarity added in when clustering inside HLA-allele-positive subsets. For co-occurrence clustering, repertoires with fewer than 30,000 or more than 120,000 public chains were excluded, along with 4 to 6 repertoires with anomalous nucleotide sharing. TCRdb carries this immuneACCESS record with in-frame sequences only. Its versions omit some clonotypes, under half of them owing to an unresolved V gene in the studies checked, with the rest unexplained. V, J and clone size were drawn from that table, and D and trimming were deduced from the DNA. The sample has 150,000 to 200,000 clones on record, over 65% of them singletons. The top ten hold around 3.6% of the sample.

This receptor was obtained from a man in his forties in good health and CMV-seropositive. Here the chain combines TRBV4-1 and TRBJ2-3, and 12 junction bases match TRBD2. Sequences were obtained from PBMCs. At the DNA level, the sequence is TGCGCCAGCAGCCAAGGGTTAACCGGACTAGCGGGAACAGATACGCAGTATTTT. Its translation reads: CASSQGLTGLAGTDTQYF.